Listed here is a single TCR beta chain. Its antigen is not identified. TRB cDNA libraries were made by UMI-labeled 5' RACE. Using the 5' RACE reads, TCRdb records one entry per CDR3 protein without DNA. This sample's clone table lists tens of thousands of distinct CDR3 sequences. Within the CD8+ T cell compartment, naive cells were CD45RO-CCR7+CD27+CD95-. This sample is drawn from a study of CXCR3-negative and CXCR3-positive naive CD8 T cells. Whole-study results and caveats: CXCR3-positive naive cells carried more hydrophobic TRB CDR3s than CXCR3-negative naive cells did. Both naive subsets showed comparably high diversity, and memory CD8+ cells showed much lower diversity. Naive subsets had comparable surface CD5, so TRB CDR3 properties gauged TCR strength.

CDR3 length equals 14 residues. Germline V lookup: CDR1 DFQATT, CDR2 SNEGSKA (reference sequence). This TCR came from a human donor in good health. Some clones in this sample may be carry-over from other donors' samples. The rearrangement links TRBV20-1 to TRBJ2-7; the TCRdb call, TRBD2, lacks DNA for checking. Sequencing was performed on naive CXCR3+ CD8+ T cells from blood. Noted subset: CD45RO-CCR7+CD27+CD95- naive CD8+ T cells expressing CXCR3 (TNR3+). This CDR3 is CSAPGLAGAYEQYF.